One T cell receptor (beta chain) is described in this entry. Ages ranged from roughly 18 to 100 years, with residence in approximately 25 US areas. Which cohort a participant joined came from the clinical history participants gave. Germline V gene sequence: CDR1 MNHEY, CDR2 SVGAGI. Germline trimming cut 6 bases from V and 7 bases from J; bases unmatched to any gene: 12. The CDR3 totals 14 residues. Some clones are missing from TCRdb's copy, which holds only in-frame ones; the method was immunoSEQ multiplex PCR. Of around 300,000 clones listed, 89% are singletons. The data were taken from a study of blood T cell repertoires in COVID-19. Across the study: Sites across the United States, Italy and Spain contributed samples from acute and convalescent COVID-19.

V gene TRBV6-5 combines with J gene TRBJ2-7; TRBD1 matches at 7 bases. The receptor's source is a woman aged 25 to 45 who had recovered from COVID-19. The sample was PBMCs or T cells enriched from blood (not recorded which). CDR3 protein: CASSHLTGSGEQYF. In DNA form, the CDR3 reads TGTGCCAGCAGCCATTTGACAGGGTCCGGGGAGCAGTACTTC.